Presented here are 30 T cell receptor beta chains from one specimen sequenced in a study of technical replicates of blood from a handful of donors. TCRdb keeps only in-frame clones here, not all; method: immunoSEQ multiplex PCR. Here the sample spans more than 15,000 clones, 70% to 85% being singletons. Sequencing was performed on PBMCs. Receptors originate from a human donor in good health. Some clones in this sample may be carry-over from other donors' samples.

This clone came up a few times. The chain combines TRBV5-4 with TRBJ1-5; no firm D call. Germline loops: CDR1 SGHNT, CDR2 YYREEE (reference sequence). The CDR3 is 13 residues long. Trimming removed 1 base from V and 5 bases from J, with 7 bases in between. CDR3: CASSLILYQPQHF. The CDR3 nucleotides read TGTGCCAGCAGCTTGATTCTGTATCAGCCCCAGCATTTT. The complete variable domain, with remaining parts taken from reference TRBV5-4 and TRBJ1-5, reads ETGVTQSPTHLIKTRGQQVTLRCSSQSGHNTVSWYQQALGQGPQFIFQYYREEENGRGNFPPRFSGLQFPNYSSELNVNALELDDSALYLCASSLILYQPQHFGDGTRLSIL.

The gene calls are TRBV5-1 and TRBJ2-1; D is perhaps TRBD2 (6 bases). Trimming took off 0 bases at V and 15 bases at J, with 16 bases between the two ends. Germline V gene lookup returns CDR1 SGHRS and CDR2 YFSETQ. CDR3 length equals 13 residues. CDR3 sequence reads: CASSLGDSKSRFF. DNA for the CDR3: TGCGCCAGCAGCTTGGGGGACTCCAAAAGTCGGTTCTTC.

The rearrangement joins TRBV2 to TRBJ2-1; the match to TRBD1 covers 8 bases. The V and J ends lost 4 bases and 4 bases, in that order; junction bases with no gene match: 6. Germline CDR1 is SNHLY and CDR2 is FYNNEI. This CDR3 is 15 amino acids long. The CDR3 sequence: CASSVDRGRYNEQFF. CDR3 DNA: TGTGCCAGCAGTGTAGACAGGGGTCGTTACAATGAGCAGTTCTTC.

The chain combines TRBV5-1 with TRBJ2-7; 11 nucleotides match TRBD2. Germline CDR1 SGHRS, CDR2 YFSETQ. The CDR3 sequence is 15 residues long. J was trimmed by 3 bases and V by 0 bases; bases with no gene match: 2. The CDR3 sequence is CASSLGLAGIYEQYF. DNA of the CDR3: TGCGCCAGCAGCTTGGGACTAGCGGGAATCTACGAGCAGTACTTC.

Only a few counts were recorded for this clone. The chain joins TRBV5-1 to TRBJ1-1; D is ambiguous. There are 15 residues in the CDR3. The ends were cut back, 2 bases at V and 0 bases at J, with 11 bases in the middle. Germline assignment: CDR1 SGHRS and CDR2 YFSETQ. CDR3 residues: CASSLRTPMNTEAFF. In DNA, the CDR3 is TGCGCCAGCAGCTTACGCACACCGATGAACACTGAAGCTTTCTTT.

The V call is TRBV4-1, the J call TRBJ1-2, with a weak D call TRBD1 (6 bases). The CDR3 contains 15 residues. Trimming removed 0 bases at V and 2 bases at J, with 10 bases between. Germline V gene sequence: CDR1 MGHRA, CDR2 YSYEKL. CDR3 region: CASSQDTRGNYGYTF. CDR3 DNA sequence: TGCGCCAGCAGCCAAGATACTAGGGGGAACTATGGCTACACCTTC.

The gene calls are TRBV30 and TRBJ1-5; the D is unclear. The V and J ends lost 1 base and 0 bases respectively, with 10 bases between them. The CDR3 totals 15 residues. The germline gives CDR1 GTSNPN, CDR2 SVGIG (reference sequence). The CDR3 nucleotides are TGTGCCTGGAGTGCATCGGGGAATAGCAATCAGCCCCAGCATTTT. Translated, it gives CAWSASGNSNQPQHF. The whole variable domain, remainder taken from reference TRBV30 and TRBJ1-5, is SQTIHQWPATLVQPVGSPLSLECTVEGTSNPNLYWYRQAAGRGLQLLFYSVGIGQISSEVPQNLSASRPQDRQFILSSKKLLLSDSGFYLCAWSASGNSNQPQHFGDGTRLSIL.

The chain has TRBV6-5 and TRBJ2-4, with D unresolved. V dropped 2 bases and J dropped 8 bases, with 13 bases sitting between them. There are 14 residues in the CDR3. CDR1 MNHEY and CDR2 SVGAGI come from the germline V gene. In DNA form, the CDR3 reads TGTGCCAGCAGTTACCATCTGAATCGGGACATTCAGTACTTC. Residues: CASSYHLNRDIQYF.

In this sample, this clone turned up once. CDR3 nucleotides: TGCGCCAGCAGCCCGACAGGGCCCATTCAGTACTTC. Translated: CASSPTGPIQYF. The chain carries TRBV5-1 and TRBJ2-4, with 7 positions matching TRBD1. V gave up 4 bases and J gave up 9 bases; unmatched junction bases: 4. From germline, CDR1 is SGHRS and CDR2 YFSETQ. The CDR3 contains 12 residues.

CDR3 in amino acids: CASLLFAYNEQFF. In DNA form, the CDR3 reads TGTGCCAGCCTTCTTTTCGCCTACAATGAGCAGTTCTTC. The chain recombines TRBV7-8 with TRBJ2-1, with D uncertain. Trimming cost V 8 bases and J 2 bases, with 10 bases left between them. Germline lookup yields CDR1 SGHVS and CDR2 FQNEAQ. This CDR3 is built from 13 residues.

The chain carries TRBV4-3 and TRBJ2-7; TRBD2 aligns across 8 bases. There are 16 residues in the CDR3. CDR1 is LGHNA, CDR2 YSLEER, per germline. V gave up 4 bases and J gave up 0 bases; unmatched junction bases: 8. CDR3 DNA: TGCGCCAGCAGCCCAGTCAGGGGACTAGTCTCCTACGAGCAGTACTTC. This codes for CASSPVRGLVSYEQYF.

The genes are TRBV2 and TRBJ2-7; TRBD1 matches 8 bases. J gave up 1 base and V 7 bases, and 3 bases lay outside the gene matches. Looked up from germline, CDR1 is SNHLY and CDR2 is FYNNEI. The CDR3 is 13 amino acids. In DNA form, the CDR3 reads TGTGCCAGCAACGGACAGGGTTCCTACGAGCAGTACTTC. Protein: CASNGQGSYEQYF.

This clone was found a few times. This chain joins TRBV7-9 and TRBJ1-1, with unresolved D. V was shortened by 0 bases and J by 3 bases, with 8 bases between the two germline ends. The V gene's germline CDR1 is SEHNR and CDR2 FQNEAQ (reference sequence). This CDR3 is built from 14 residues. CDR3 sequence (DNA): TGTGCCAGCAGCTTAGCGGGTCGGGACACTGAAGCTTTCTTT. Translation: CASSLAGRDTEAFF.

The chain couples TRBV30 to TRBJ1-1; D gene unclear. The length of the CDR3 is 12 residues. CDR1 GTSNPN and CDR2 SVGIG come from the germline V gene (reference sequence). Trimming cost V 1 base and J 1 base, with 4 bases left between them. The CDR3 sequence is CAWSDRNTEAFF. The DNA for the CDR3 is TGTGCCTGGAGTGATAGGAACACTGAAGCTTTCTTT.

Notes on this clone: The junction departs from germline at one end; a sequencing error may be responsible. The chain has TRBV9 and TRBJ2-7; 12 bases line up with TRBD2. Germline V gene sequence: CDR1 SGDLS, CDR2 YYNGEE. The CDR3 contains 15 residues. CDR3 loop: CASSVSGTSGYDQYF. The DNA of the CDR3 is TGTGCCAGCAGCGTCTCTGGGACTAGCGGGTACGATCAGTACTTC.

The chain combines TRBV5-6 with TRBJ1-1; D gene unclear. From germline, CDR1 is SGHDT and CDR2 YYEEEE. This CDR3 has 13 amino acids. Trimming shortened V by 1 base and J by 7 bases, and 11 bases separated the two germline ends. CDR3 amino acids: CASSLWRSSEAFF. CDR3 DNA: TGTGCCAGCAGCTTGTGGCGGTCCAGTGAAGCTTTCTTT.

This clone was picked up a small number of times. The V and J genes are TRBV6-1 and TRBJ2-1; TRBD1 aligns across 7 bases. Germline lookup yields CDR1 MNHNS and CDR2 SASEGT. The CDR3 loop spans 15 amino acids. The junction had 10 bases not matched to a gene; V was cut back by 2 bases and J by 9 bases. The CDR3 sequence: CASSERGQGVGEQFF. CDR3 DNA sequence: TGTGCCAGCAGTGAAAGGGGTCAGGGGGTTGGTGAGCAGTTCTTC.

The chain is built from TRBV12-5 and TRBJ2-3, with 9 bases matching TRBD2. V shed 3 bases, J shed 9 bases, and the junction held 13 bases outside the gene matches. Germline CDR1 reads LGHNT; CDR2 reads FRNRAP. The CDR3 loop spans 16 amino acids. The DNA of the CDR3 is TGTGCTAGTGGTTTCCCCTCTGGACTAGCGAGGCAGACGCAGTATTTT. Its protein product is CASGFPSGLARQTQYF.

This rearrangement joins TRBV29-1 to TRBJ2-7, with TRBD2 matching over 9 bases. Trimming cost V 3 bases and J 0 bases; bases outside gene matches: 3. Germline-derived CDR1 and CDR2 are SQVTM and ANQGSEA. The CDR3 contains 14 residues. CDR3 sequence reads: CSVDISGGSYEQYF. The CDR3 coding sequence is TGCAGCGTTGATATTAGCGGGGGCTCCTACGAGCAGTACTTC.

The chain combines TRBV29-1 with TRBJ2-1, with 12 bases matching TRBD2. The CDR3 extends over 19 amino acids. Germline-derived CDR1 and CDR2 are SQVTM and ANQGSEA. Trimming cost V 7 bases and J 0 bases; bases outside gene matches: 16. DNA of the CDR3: TGCAGCGGTCTGACTAGCGGGAGTCCGAGACTCAGCTCCTACAATGAGCAGTTCTTC. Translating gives CSGLTSGSPRLSSYNEQFF.

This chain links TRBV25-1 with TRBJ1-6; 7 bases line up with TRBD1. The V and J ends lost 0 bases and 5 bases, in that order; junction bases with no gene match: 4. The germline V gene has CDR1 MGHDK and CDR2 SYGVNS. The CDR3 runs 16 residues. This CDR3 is CASSEYRDSNNSPLHF. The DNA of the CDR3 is TGTGCCAGCAGTGAATACAGGGACAGTAATAATTCACCCCTCCACTTT.

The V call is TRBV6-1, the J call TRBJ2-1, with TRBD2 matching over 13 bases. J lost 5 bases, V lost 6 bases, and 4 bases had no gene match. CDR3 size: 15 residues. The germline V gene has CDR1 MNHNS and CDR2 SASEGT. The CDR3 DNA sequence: TGTGCCAGCAGGGGGGGACTAGCGGGAAACAATGAGCAGTTCTTC. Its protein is CASRGGLAGNNEQFF.

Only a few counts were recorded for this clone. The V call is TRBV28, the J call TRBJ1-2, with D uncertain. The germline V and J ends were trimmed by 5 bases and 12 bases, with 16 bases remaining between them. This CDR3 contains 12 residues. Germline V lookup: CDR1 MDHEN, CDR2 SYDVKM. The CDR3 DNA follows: TGTGCCAGCAGTGCCAACCCACAGTCTCACACCTTC. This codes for CASSANPQSHTF.

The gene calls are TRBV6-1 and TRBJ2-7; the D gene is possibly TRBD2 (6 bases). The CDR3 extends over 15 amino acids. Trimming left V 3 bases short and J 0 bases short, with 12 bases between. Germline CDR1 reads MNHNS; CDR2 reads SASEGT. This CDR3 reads CASSERRGSSYEQYF. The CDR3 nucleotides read TGTGCCAGCAGTGAGCGGCGGGGAAGCTCCTACGAGCAGTACTTC.

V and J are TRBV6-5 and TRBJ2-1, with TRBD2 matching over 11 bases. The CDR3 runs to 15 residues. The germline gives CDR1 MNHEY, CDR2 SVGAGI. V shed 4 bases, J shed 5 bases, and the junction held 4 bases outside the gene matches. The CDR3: CASSFGLAGDNEQFF. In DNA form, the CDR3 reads TGTGCCAGCAGTTTTGGACTAGCGGGTGACAATGAGCAGTTCTTC.

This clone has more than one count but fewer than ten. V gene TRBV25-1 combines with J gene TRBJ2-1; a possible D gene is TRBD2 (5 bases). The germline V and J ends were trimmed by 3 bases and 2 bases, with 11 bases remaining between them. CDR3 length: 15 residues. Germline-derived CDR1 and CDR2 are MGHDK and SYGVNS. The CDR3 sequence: CASSDGLSPYNEQFF. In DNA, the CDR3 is TGTGCCAGCAGTGATGGACTTTCCCCCTACAATGAGCAGTTCTTC. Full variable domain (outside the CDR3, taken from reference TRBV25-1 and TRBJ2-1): EADIYQTPRYLVIGTGKKITLECSQTMGHDKMYWYQQDPGMELHLIHYSYGVNSTEKGDLSSESTVSRIRTEHFPLTLESARPSHTSQYLCASSDGLSPYNEQFFGPGTRLTVL.

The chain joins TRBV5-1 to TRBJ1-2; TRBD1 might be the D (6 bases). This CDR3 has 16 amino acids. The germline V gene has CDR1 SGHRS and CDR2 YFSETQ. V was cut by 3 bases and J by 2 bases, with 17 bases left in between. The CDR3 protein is CASSWALDSGNYGYTF. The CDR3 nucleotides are TGCGCCAGCAGCTGGGCTTTGGACAGCGGCAACTATGGCTACACCTTC.

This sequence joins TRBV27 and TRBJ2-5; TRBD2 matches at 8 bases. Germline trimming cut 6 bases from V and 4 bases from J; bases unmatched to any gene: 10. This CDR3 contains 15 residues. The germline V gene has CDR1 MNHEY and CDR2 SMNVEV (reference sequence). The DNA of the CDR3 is TGTGCCAGCAGCAATACTAGCGGAAAGAGAGAGACCCAGTACTTC. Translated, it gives CASSNTSGKRETQYF.

CDR3 protein: CASSAPPWDRESYEQYF. CDR3 DNA sequence: TGTGCCAGCAGCGCCCCACCCTGGGACAGGGAGTCCTACGAGCAGTACTTC. V is TRBV5-6 and J is TRBJ2-7; 9 nucleotides agree with TRBD1. V trimming: 4 bases; J trimming: 1 base; junction bases outside the gene matches: 12. This CDR3 spans 17 amino acids. Germline lookup yields CDR1 SGHDT and CDR2 YYEEEE.

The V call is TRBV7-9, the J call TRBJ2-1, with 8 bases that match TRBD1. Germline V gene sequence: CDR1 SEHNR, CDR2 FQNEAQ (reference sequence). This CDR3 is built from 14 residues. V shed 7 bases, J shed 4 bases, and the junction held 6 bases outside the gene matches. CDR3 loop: CASTLRQGYNEQFF. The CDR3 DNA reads TGTGCCAGCACATTGCGACAGGGGTACAATGAGCAGTTCTTC.